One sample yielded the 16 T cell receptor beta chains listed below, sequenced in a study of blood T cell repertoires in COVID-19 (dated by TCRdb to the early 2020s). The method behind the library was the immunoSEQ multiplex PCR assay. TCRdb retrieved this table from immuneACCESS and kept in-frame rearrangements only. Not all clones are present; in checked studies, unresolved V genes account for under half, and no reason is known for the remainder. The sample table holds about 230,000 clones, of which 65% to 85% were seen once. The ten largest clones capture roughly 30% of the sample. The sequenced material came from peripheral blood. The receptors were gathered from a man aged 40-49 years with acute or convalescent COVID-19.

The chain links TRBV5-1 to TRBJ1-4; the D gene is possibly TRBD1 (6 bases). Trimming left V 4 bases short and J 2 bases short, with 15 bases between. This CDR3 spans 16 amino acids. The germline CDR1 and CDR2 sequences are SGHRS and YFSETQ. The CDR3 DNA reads TGCGCCAGCAGCGGGACCGGGACACTCACTAATGAAAAACTGTTTTTT. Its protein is CASSGTGTLTNEKLFF. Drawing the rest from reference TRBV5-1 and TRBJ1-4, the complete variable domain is KAGVTQTPRYLIKTRGQQVTLSCSPISGHRSVSWYQQTPGQGLQFLFEYFSETQRNKGNFPGRFSGRQFSNSRSEMNVSTLELGDSALYLCASSGTGTLTNEKLFFGSGTQLSVL.

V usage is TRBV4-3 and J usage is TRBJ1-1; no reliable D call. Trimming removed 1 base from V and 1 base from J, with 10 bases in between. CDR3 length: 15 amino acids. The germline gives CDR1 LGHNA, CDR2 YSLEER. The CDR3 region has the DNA TGCGCCAGCAGCCAAGGCAGGTATGGGAACACTGAAGCTTTCTTT. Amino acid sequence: CASSQGRYGNTEAFF.

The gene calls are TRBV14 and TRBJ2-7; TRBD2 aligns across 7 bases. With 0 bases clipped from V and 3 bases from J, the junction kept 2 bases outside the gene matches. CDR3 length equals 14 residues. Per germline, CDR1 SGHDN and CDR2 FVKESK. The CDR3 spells CASSQEASGYEQYF. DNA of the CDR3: TGTGCCAGCAGCCAAGAGGCTAGCGGCTACGAGCAGTACTTC.

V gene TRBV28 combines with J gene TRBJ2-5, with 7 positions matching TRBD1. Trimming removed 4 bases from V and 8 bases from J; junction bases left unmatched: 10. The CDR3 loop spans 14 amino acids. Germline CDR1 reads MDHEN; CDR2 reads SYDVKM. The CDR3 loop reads CASSWEGGKITQYF. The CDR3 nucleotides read TGTGCCAGCAGTTGGGAAGGGGGCAAGATTACCCAGTACTTC.

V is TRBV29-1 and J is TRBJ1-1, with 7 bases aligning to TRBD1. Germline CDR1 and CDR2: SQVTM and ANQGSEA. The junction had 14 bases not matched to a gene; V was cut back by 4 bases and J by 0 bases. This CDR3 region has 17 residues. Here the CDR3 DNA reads TGCAGCGTTGGGTCGCACCCGGGACAGTCAATGAACACTGAAGCTTTCTTT. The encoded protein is CSVGSHPGQSMNTEAFF.

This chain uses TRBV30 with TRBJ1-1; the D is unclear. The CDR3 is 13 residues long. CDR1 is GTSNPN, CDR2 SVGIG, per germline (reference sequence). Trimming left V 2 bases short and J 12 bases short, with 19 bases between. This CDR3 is CAWSPLHPTGSFF. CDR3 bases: TGTGCCTGGAGTCCGCTCCACCCAACGGGGTCTTTCTTT. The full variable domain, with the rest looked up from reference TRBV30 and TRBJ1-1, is SQTIHQWPATLVQPVGSPLSLECTVEGTSNPNLYWYRQAAGRGLQLLFYSVGIGQISSEVPQNLSASRPQDRQFILSSKKLLLSDSGFYLCAWSPLHPTGSFFGQGTRLTVV.

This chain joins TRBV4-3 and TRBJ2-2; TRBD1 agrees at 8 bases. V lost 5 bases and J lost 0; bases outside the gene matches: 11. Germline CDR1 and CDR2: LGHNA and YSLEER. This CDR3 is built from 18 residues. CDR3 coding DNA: TGCGCCAGCAGCACCTCCTTGACAGGGGCCGCGAACACCGGGGAGCTGTTTTTT. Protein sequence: CASSTSLTGAANTGELFF.

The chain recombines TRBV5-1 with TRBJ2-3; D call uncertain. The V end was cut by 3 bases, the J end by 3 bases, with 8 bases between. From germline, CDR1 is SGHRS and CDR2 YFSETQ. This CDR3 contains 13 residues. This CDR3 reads CASSSESTDTQYF. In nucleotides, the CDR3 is TGCGCCAGCAGCTCGGAGTCTACAGATACGCAGTATTTT.

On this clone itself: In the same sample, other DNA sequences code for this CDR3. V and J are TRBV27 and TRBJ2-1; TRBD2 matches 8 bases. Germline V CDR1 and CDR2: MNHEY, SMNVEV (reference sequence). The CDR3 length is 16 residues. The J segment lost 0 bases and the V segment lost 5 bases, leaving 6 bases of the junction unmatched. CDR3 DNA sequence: TGTGCCAGCAGTCTCTGGAGCGGGAGCTCCTACAATGAGCAGTTCTTC. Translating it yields CASSLWSGSSYNEQFF.

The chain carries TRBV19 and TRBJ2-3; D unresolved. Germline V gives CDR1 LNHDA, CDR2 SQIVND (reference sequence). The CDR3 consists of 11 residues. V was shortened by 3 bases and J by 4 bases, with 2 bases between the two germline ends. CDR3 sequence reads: CASSIADTQYF. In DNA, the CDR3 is TGTGCCAGTAGTATCGCAGATACGCAGTATTTT. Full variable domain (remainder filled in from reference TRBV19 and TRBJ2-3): DGGITQSPKYLFRKEGQNVTLSCEQNLNHDAMYWYRQDPGQGLRLIYYSQIVNDFQKGDIAEGYSVSREKKESFPLTVTSAQKNPTAFYLCASSIADTQYFGPGTRLTVL.

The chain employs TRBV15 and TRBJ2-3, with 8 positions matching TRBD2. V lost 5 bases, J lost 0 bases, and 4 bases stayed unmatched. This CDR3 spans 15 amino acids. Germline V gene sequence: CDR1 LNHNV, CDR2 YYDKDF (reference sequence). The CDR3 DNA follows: TGTGCCACCAGCCGTAGCGGGGCTAGCACAGATACGCAGTATTTT. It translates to CATSRSGASTDTQYF.

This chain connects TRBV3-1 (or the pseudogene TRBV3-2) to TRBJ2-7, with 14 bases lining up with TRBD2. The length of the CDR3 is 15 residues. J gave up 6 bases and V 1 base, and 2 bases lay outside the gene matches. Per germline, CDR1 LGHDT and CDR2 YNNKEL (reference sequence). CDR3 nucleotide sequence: TGTGCCAGCAGCCAAGCGGGACTAGCGGGAGTCGAGCAGTACTTC. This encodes CASSQAGLAGVEQYF.

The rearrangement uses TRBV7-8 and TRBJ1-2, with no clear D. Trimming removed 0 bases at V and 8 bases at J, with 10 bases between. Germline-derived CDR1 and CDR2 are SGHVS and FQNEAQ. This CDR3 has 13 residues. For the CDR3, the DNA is TGTGCCAGCAGCTTAGCGTCGTGGGAGGGCTACACCTTC. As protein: CASSLASWEGYTF.

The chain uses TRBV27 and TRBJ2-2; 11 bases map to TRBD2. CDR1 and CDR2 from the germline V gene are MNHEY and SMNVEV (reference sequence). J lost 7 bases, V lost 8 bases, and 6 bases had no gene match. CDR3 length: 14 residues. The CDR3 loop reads CASGNLAGGGELFF. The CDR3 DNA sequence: TGTGCCAGCGGAAACCTAGCGGGAGGCGGGGAGCTGTTTTTT.

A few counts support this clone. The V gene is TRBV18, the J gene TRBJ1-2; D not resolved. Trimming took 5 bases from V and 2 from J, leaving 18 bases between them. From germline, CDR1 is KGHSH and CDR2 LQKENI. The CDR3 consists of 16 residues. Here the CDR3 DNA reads TGTGCCAGCTCAACCCCTCTAGGCAGCCCCAACTATGGCTACACCTTC. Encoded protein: CASSTPLGSPNYGYTF. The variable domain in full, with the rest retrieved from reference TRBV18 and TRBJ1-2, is NAGVMQNPRHLVRRRGQEARLRCSPMKGHSHVYWYRQLPEEGLKFMVYLQKENIIDESGMPKERFSAEFPKEGPSILRIQQVVRGDSAAYFCASSTPLGSPNYGYTFGSGTRLTVV.

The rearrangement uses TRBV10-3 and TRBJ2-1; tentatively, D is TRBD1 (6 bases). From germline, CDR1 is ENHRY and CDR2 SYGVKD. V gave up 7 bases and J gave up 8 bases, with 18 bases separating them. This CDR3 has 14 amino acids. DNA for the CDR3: TGTGCCATCAACGGGGCCAGGGGATTGGATGAGCAGTTCTTC. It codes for CAINGARGLDEQFF.